These 29 T cell receptor beta chains came from one sample sequenced in a study of human T cells and chemical hapten exposure. Using its own MiXCR run on the RACE reads, TCRdb lists one record per CDR3 protein. Among about 380,000 distinct CDR3 sequences listed, roughly 5.3% were seen once. Time point specified: pre-sensitization, week 0. Specified treatment: therapeutic diphenylcyclopropenone sensitization with weekly scalp DPC. The material was whole blood, obtained in connection with sensitization to the hapten diphenylcyclopropenone (DPC). These receptors were obtained from a woman aged 45-65 years with alopecia areata. Some clones in this sample may be carry-over from other donors' samples.

There are many counts of this clonotype. The chain uses TRBV6-6 and TRBJ1-5; TRBD1 agrees at 9 bases. The V gene end was trimmed by 2 bases and the J gene end by 6 bases; junction bases not matched to a gene: 8. This CDR3 is built from 16 residues. Germline V gives CDR1 MNHNY, CDR2 SVGAGI (reference sequence). Here the CDR3 DNA reads TGTGCCAGCAGTTACGGTACAGGGGGCACAACTCAGCCCCAGCATTTT. Its protein product is CASSYGTGGTTQPQHF.

This clonotype showed up many times. The chain couples TRBV6-2 or TRBV6-3 to TRBJ2-1; 13 bases are a match to TRBD2. Germline V gives CDR1 MNHEY, CDR2 SVGEGT. The CDR3 is 19 residues long. The junction had 10 bases not matched to a gene; V was cut back by 4 bases and J by 1 base. CDR3 sequence (DNA): TGTGCCAGCAGTTCCCTACTAGCGGGAGGGCCCTCGTCCTACAATGAGCAGTTCTTC. Its protein product is CASSSLLAGGPSSYNEQFF.

This clonotype was seen at least ten times. V gene TRBV11-2 combines with J gene TRBJ2-3; D is unclear. This CDR3 comprises 16 residues. V gave up 2 bases and J gave up 2 bases, with 14 bases separating them. Germline-derived CDR1 and CDR2 are SGHAT and FQNNGV. CDR3 amino acids: CASSLSGSTNTDTQYF. CDR3 coding DNA: TGTGCCAGCAGCTTAAGTGGGTCTACTAACACAGATACGCAGTATTTT.

This clonotype has a count of ten or more. The chain links TRBV6-2 or TRBV6-3 to TRBJ1-5; perhaps TRBD1 as D (5 bases). The germline CDR1 and CDR2 sequences are MNHEY and SVGEGT. V was trimmed by 0 bases and J by 0 bases, leaving 15 bases between them. The CDR3 is 18 residues long. This CDR3 is CASSYSRSGTYSNQPQHF. DNA for the CDR3: TGTGCCAGCAGTTACTCCCGCAGCGGGACGTATAGCAATCAGCCCCAGCATTTT.

The chain has TRBV28 and TRBJ1-3; no definite D call. Germline CDR1 is MDHEN and CDR2 is SYDVKM. The length of the CDR3 is 17 residues. Deletions cut 5 bases from V and 4 bases from J, with 21 bases between. The CDR3 DNA sequence: TGTGCCAGCAGTCCTTTATCTCCCCGGGCTTCAGGAAACACCATATATTTT. This gives the protein CASSPLSPRASGNTIYF. The full variable domain, in which reference TRBV28 and TRBJ1-3 provide the parts outside the CDR3, is DVKVTQSSRYLVKRTGEKVFLECVQDMDHENMFWYRQDPGLGLRLIYFSYDVKMKEKGDIPEGYSVSREKKERFSLILESASTNQTSMYLCASSPLSPRASGNTIYFGEGSWLTVV.

This clonotype was detected many times. The gene calls are TRBV29-1 and TRBJ2-3; 7 bases are a match to TRBD1. Germline V gives CDR1 SQVTM, CDR2 ANQGSEA. This CDR3 has 15 amino acids. J was trimmed by 4 bases and V by 0 bases; bases with no gene match: 7. CDR3 region: CSVEDRQGEADTQYF. In nucleotides, the CDR3 is TGCAGCGTTGAAGACCGACAGGGTGAGGCAGATACGCAGTATTTT.

This clonotype has a count of ten or more. The chain uses TRBV5-4 and TRBJ1-2; D possibly corresponds to TRBD1 (5 bases). The length of the CDR3 is 15 residues. The germline V and J ends were trimmed by 1 base and 2 bases, with 12 bases remaining between them. Germline CDR1 reads SGHNT; CDR2 reads YYREEE (reference sequence). The chain's CDR3 is CASSLQGGGNYGYTF. CDR3 nucleotides: TGTGCCAGCAGCTTGCAGGGTGGAGGGAACTATGGCTACACCTTC. Full variable domain (missing parts from reference TRBV5-4 and TRBJ1-2): ETGVTQSPTHLIKTRGQQVTLRCSSQSGHNTVSWYQQALGQGPQFIFQYYREEENGRGNFPPRFSGLQFPNYSSELNVNALELDDSALYLCASSLQGGGNYGYTFGSGTRLTVV.

This clonotype was seen repeatedly, ten times or more. The genes are TRBV6-1 and TRBJ1-5; D is unclear. The CDR3 consists of 13 residues. Trimming left V 7 bases short and J 1 base short, with 8 bases between. Germline V gene sequence: CDR1 MNHNS, CDR2 SASEGT. CDR3: CASIRESNQPQHF. In DNA form, the CDR3 reads TGTGCCAGCATCCGAGAGAGCAATCAGCCCCAGCATTTT.

This clonotype appeared many times. This chain connects TRBV2 to TRBJ1-5; the D is unclear. This CDR3 is built from 12 residues. Germline V lookup: CDR1 SNHLY, CDR2 FYNNEI. Trimming took off 3 bases at V and 2 bases at J, with 2 bases between the two ends. The CDR3 protein is CASSDGNQPQHF. The CDR3 bases are TGTGCCAGCAGTGATGGCAATCAGCCCCAGCATTTT.

This clonotype came up many times. The chain has TRBV10-3 and TRBJ2-3; the D is unclear. Germline-derived CDR1 and CDR2 are ENHRY and SYGVKD. V gave up 8 bases and J gave up 7 bases, with 13 bases separating them. This CDR3 has 12 amino acids. This chain's CDR3 is CAIGKTPYTQYF. CDR3 sequence (DNA): TGTGCCATCGGCAAGACACCATATACGCAGTATTTT.

This chain connects TRBV28 to TRBJ2-7, with TRBD2 identical over 7 bases. Trimming at V came to 5 bases and at J to 4 bases, leaving 11 bases not matched to a gene. From germline, CDR1 is MDHEN and CDR2 SYDVKM. CDR3 length: 15 amino acids. The CDR3, as DNA: TGTGCCAGCAGTCACCCCCGGCGGGGGTTTTACGAGCAGTACTTC. This translates into CASSHPRRGFYEQYF. Variable domain in full (rest from reference TRBV28 and TRBJ2-7): DVKVTQSSRYLVKRTGEKVFLECVQDMDHENMFWYRQDPGLGLRLIYFSYDVKMKEKGDIPEGYSVSREKKERFSLILESASTNQTSMYLCASSHPRRGFYEQYFGPGTRLTVT.

This clonotype was counted at least ten times. The chain's CDR3 is CASSLGLAGGRSGDTQYF. CDR3 coding DNA: TGTGCCAGCAGCTTGGGACTAGCGGGAGGTAGGAGTGGAGATACGCAGTATTTT. This rearrangement joins TRBV7-2 to TRBJ2-3; 15 bases fit TRBD2. Trimming took 3 bases from V and 5 from J; bases not matched to a gene: 9. Germline V gene sequence: CDR1 SGHTA, CDR2 FQGNSA. The length of the CDR3 is 18 residues.

The chain links TRBV7-9 to TRBJ2-3; 7 nucleotides agree with TRBD1. Germline assignment: CDR1 SEHNR and CDR2 FQNEAQ (reference sequence). The CDR3 has 15 amino acids. The V gene end was trimmed by 3 bases and the J gene end by 4 bases; junction bases not matched to a gene: 7. The CDR3 protein is CASSFPGQRADTQYF. DNA of the CDR3: TGTGCCAGCAGCTTCCCGGGACAGAGGGCAGATACGCAGTATTTT.

This clonotype occurred a few times. J is TRBJ2-1 and V is TRBV20-1; the match to TRBD1 covers 7 bases. This CDR3 has 14 residues. From germline, CDR1 is DFQATT and CDR2 SNEGSKA (reference sequence). J gave up 6 bases and V 6 bases, and 11 bases lay outside the gene matches. This CDR3 is CSAKTGRPGNEQFF. The DNA for the CDR3 is TGCAGTGCGAAGACAGGGAGACCGGGCAATGAGCAGTTCTTC.

The chain combines TRBV6-2 or TRBV6-3 with TRBJ2-7; TRBD1 matches 9 bases. Germline V CDR1 and CDR2: MNHEY, SVGEGT. The CDR3 covers 14 residues. With 5 bases clipped from V and 4 bases from J, the junction kept 6 bases outside the gene matches. The CDR3 region is CASSRTGQGYEQYF. CDR3 DNA sequence: TGTGCCAGCAGTAGGACGGGACAGGGATACGAGCAGTACTTC.

The chain employs TRBV4-2 and TRBJ2-1; D is tentatively TRBD1 or TRBD2 (6 bases each). The CDR3 is made up of 16 amino acids. V was trimmed by 0 bases and J by 12 bases, leaving 21 bases between them. Germline CDR1 is LGHNA and CDR2 is YNFKEQ. The CDR3 DNA reads as TGTGCCAGCAGCCAAGAAAGGGGGGCCCTAAATACAGGGCAGTTCTTC. Its translation is CASSQERGALNTGQFF.

This clonotype occurred many times. The rearrangement joins TRBV28 to TRBJ2-7, with 9 bases identical to TRBD1. Per germline, CDR1 MDHEN and CDR2 SYDVKM. CDR3 length equals 15 residues. J was trimmed by 4 bases and V by 4 bases; bases with no gene match: 8. The CDR3 loop is CASSSGTGHEYEQYF. In DNA, the CDR3 is TGTGCCAGCAGTTCCGGGACAGGGCATGAATACGAGCAGTACTTC. Full variable domain (rest looked up from reference TRBV28 and TRBJ2-7): DVKVTQSSRYLVKRTGEKVFLECVQDMDHENMFWYRQDPGLGLRLIYFSYDVKMKEKGDIPEGYSVSREKKERFSLILESASTNQTSMYLCASSSGTGHEYEQYFGPGTRLTVT.

This clonotype was observed a handful of times. The V and J genes are TRBV10-3 and TRBJ2-2; D not certain. Germline V gene data show CDR1 as ENHRY and CDR2 as SYGVKD. The CDR3 covers 15 residues. Between the trimmed V and J ends, which lost 4 bases and 0 bases, there was a span of 9 bases. The CDR3 is CAISGMGSNTGELFF. CDR3 coding DNA: TGTGCCATCAGTGGGATGGGGTCGAACACCGGGGAGCTGTTTTTT.

Of note for this clonotype: It may be a read error: a sequence one base away is much more abundant. This chain joins TRBV7-9 and TRBJ2-2, with D possibly matching TRBD1 (6 bases). Germline CDR1 SEHNR, CDR2 FQNEAQ (reference sequence). The CDR3 is 12 amino acids. CDR3 nucleotide sequence: TGTGCCAGCAGCTGGGACACCGGGGAGCTGCTTTTT. This sequence encodes CASSWDTGELLF.

This clonotype was picked up many times. The rearrangement uses TRBV29-1 and TRBJ2-1; 7 positions agree with TRBD1. Trimming took 4 bases from V and 7 from J; bases not matched to a gene: 4. Germline CDR1 is SQVTM and CDR2 is ANQGSEA. This CDR3 has 12 residues. CDR3 residues: CSVAYRGNEQFF. CDR3 coding DNA: TGCAGCGTTGCCTACAGGGGTAATGAGCAGTTCTTC.

Ten or more counts support this clonotype. This chain links TRBV5-5 with TRBJ2-7, with D unclear. V was shortened by 1 base and J by 0 bases, with 8 bases between the two germline ends. Looked up from germline, CDR1 is SGHKS and CDR2 is YYEKEE (reference sequence). The CDR3 is 14 residues long. The CDR3 DNA reads TGTGCCAGCAGCTTGAAGAGGAGCTCCTACGAGCAGTACTTC. As protein: CASSLKRSSYEQYF.

V is TRBV29-1 and J is TRBJ2-7; possibly TRBD2 for D (5 bases). Germline CDR1 is SQVTM and CDR2 is ANQGSEA. This CDR3 is built from 11 residues. The V and J ends lost 4 bases and 7 bases respectively, with 11 bases between them. In DNA, the CDR3 is TGCAGCGTTGTCGTCGACTATGAGCAGTACTTC. Its translation: CSVVVDYEQYF.

This clonotype was observed a few times. V usage is TRBV12-3 or TRBV12-4 and J usage is TRBJ2-3; maybe TRBD1 (5 bases). V was clipped by 3 bases and J by 6 bases, with 10 bases between them. This CDR3 comprises 13 residues. Here the CDR3 reads CASSFFGADTQYF. As DNA, the CDR3 is TGTGCCAGCAGTTTTTTTGGGGCGGATACGCAGTATTTT.

This clonotype was seen a few times. The J gene is TRBJ1-5, the V gene TRBV12-3 or TRBV12-4; D call uncertain. The CDR3 sequence is 14 residues long. Trimming stripped 7 bases from V and 5 bases from J, with 15 bases between. The CDR3 sequence is CASNTATLDQPQHF. Here the CDR3 DNA reads TGTGCCAGCAATACAGCCACTCTTGATCAGCCCCAGCATTTT.

This clonotype has a count of ten or more. The chain combines TRBV30 with TRBJ2-5; no definite D call. Germline CDR1 GTSNPN, CDR2 SVGIG (reference sequence). The CDR3 covers 13 residues. With 1 base removed from V and 3 bases from J, the gap between germline ends came to 9 bases. CDR3: CAWSAGNKETQYF. The CDR3 DNA reads as TGTGCCTGGAGTGCGGGTAACAAAGAGACCCAGTACTTC.

V is TRBV27 and J is TRBJ1-2; TRBD1 aligns across 8 bases. V was pared by 1 base and J by 8 bases, with 6 bases of the junction left unmatched. CDR3 length: 14 residues. CDR1 MNHEY and CDR2 SMNVEV come from the germline V gene (reference sequence). As DNA, the CDR3 is TGTGCCAGCAGTTTATGGCAGGGGGCGAGGGGCTACACCTTC. It encodes CASSLWQGARGYTF.

The sample holds many counts of this clonotype. The chain couples TRBV5-1 to TRBJ2-3, with 7 bases matching TRBD1. Germline CDR1 SGHRS, CDR2 YFSETQ. Trimming removed 4 bases from V and 0 bases from J; junction bases left unmatched: 8. The CDR3 runs 16 residues. CDR3 loop: CASSRGQDLSTDTQYF. The CDR3, as DNA: TGCGCCAGCAGCCGAGGACAGGACCTTAGCACAGATACGCAGTATTTT.

This clonotype was counted at least ten times. The gene calls are TRBV5-1 and TRBJ2-1; 8 nucleotides match TRBD2. V lost 2 bases and J lost 10; bases outside the gene matches: 11. CDR1 and CDR2 from the germline V gene are SGHRS and YFSETQ. This CDR3 region has 15 residues. The CDR3 reads CASSFGALAGVEQFF. The CDR3 DNA reads TGCGCCAGCAGCTTCGGAGCGCTAGCGGGCGTGGAGCAGTTCTTC.

There are many counts of this clonotype. The rearrangement joins TRBV4-2 to TRBJ2-6; TRBD1 might be the D (6 bases). This CDR3 contains 16 residues. Germline CDR1 and CDR2: LGHNA and YNFKEQ. The V and J ends lost 3 bases and 4 bases respectively, with 13 bases between them. CDR3 protein: CASSHPTGSGANVLTF. The CDR3 DNA sequence: TGTGCCAGCAGCCACCCCACAGGGAGCGGGGCCAACGTCCTGACTTTC.